This T cell receptor (beta chain) was observed in a study of human T cells and chemical hapten exposure. Study observations and caveats: Donors, who had alopecia, may show an immune response that differs from healthy people's.

This clonotype was seen a handful of times. What it binds is unknown. Germline loops: CDR1 SEHNR, CDR2 FQNEAQ (reference sequence). The CDR3 loop spans 15 amino acids. V gave up 5 bases and J gave up 7 bases; unmatched junction bases: 11. TCRdb re-analysed the RACE reads in MiXCR, keeping a single row per CDR3 protein. The data show under 450,000 distinct CDR3 sequences, nearly 6.5% seen once. This sample's time point: patch test 2, 6 weeks after DPC sensitization. Treatment: therapeutic diphenylcyclopropenone sensitization with weekly scalp DPC. The clonotype comes from a woman aged 18-29 years with alopecia areata. Some clones in this sample may be carry-over from other donors' samples. The V call is TRBV7-9, the J call TRBJ2-1; 7 nucleotides line up with TRBD2. The material sequenced was whole blood, taken in connection with sensitization to the hapten diphenylcyclopropenone (DPC). The CDR3 loop reads CASSTPAGPSNEQFF. In DNA, the CDR3 is TGTGCCAGCAGCACACCAGCGGGGCCGTCGAATGAGCAGTTCTTC.